This T cell receptor (beta chain) was found in a study of blood T cell repertoires in COVID-19. The wider study: In each case, the material was cDNA or gDNA derived from T cells, B-cell-depleted T cells, or PBMCs.

This table comes from immunoSEQ multiplex PCR, and its TCRdb copy is limited to in-frame clones, with some not included. Among about 270,000 clones listed, 86% were seen once. The receptor was isolated from a man between 35 and 55 years old with active or convalescent COVID-19. Sequenced: peripheral blood.

The CDR3 DNA is TGCAGCGTTGCCGGACTAGCGGGCCTGCAAGAGACCCAGTACTTC. Translation gives CSVAGLAGLQETQYF. The J gene is TRBJ2-5, the V gene TRBV29-1, with 11 bases identical to TRBD2. V trimming: 4 bases; J trimming: 2 bases; junction bases outside the gene matches: 6. Germline values: CDR1 SQVTM, CDR2 ANQGSEA. The CDR3 totals 15 residues.